A selection of T cell receptor beta chains follows, all from one sample in a study of T cell repertoires in cytomegalovirus infection. A single record per CDR3 protein comes from TCRdb applying MiXCR to the reads. This table has roughly 730,000 distinct CDR3 sequences, around a third appearing once. No antigen has been assigned to these receptors. The sequences come from cultured PBMCs, collected from culture after CMV antigen stimulation. Receptor source: a human donor in good health (CMV status not recorded). Some clones in this sample may be carry-over from other donors' samples. Each CDR3 is given with its conserved first and last residue. Each record gives: V gene, J gene, CDR3 protein.

V gene: TRBV7-8
J gene: TRBJ1-4
CDR3 protein: CASSSWGSEKLFF

V gene: TRBV6-6
J gene: TRBJ2-3
CDR3 protein: CASLGLAGVTDTQYF

V gene: TRBV11-3
J gene: TRBJ2-2
CDR3 protein: CASSFGLDLPGELFF

V gene: TRBV6-1
J gene: TRBJ1-1
CDR3 protein: CASSEPGQNTEAFF

V gene: TRBV20-1
J gene: TRBJ2-1
CDR3 protein: CSAIPSAFAEQFF

V gene: TRBV28
J gene: TRBJ1-2
CDR3 protein: CASSTTRPPNYGYTF

V gene: TRBV28
J gene: TRBJ2-1
CDR3 protein: CASRATGSYNEQFF

V gene: TRBV7-9
J gene: TRBJ1-5
CDR3 protein: CASSRIGQGGEPQHF

V gene: TRBV19
J gene: TRBJ1-2
CDR3 protein: CASSPGGATGAYGYTF

V gene: TRBV23-1
J gene: TRBJ2-1
CDR3 protein: CATNNEQFF

V gene: TRBV9
J gene: TRBJ1-6
CDR3 protein: CASSVGPFHSPLHF

V gene: TRBV12-3/TRBV12-4
J gene: TRBJ1-4
CDR3 protein: CASSSDPSHRDNEKLFF

V gene: TRBV20-1
J gene: TRBJ2-1
CDR3 protein: CSARPGDRLRDEQFF

V gene: TRBV7-6
J gene: TRBJ1-4
CDR3 protein: CASSLYSSGEKLFF

V gene: TRBV6-1
J gene: TRBJ2-7
CDR3 protein: CASSDSFSYEQYF

V gene: TRBV6-1
J gene: TRBJ2-3
CDR3 protein: CASSYVFTDTQYF

V gene: TRBV9
J gene: TRBJ2-5
CDR3 protein: CASNPGGVETQYF

V gene: TRBV19
J gene: TRBJ1-5
CDR3 protein: CASNPRPGPQHF

V gene: TRBV4-1
J gene: TRBJ1-5
CDR3 protein: CASSQGVQRNQPQHF

V gene: TRBV29-1
J gene: TRBJ1-2
CDR3 protein: CSAEGGRNGYTF

V gene: TRBV7-9
J gene: TRBJ2-1
CDR3 protein: CASSPYLQQSYNEQFF

V gene: TRBV7-2
J gene: TRBJ2-1
CDR3 protein: CATSGRIINEQFF

V gene: TRBV20-1
J gene: TRBJ1-3
CDR3 protein: CSATTDRAGNTIYF

V gene: TRBV7-6
J gene: TRBJ2-7
CDR3 protein: CASSLQESREQYF

V gene: TRBV7-2
J gene: TRBJ2-7
CDR3 protein: CASSLAEGEQYF

V gene: TRBV7-2
J gene: TRBJ2-7
CDR3 protein: CASTPRTGIIYEQYF

V gene: TRBV20-1
J gene: TRBJ2-1
CDR3 protein: CSASQAGLAGGPYNEQFF

V gene: TRBV29-1
J gene: TRBJ2-1
CDR3 protein: CSVDRQNNEQFF

V gene: TRBV19
J gene: TRBJ2-3
CDR3 protein: CASSIWFRDYKVTDTQYF

V gene: TRBV6-1
J gene: TRBJ2-2
CDR3 protein: CASSQVRATTGELFF

V gene: TRBV6-8
J gene: TRBJ1-5
CDR3 protein: CASSGAVVTPHQPQHF

V gene: TRBV20-1
J gene: TRBJ2-7
CDR3 protein: CSASNPQGAYEQYF

V gene: TRBV29-1
J gene: TRBJ2-3
CDR3 protein: CSVMTGGFTDTQYF

V gene: TRBV20-1
J gene: TRBJ2-1
CDR3 protein: CSAKSGGGYNEQFF